One sample yielded the 21 T cell receptor beta chains listed below, sequenced in a study of response to subunit inactivated influenza vaccine listed by TCRdb under 2018. Receptor amplification or capture employed RT-PCR. The data were produced on an Illumina HiSeq 2500. TCRdb handled the public reads itself, with Q25 trimming in fastp and clone calling in MiXCR, and kept productive beta chains. Merged by CDR3 protein, the rows form single entries marked with the most common genes and DNA. For this sample there are hundreds of thousands of distinct CDR3 sequences; approximately 14% appear just once. The biggest ten clones account for approximately 7.6% of the sample. Here the sequenced sample was PBMCs from blood, taken roughly 15 days before vaccination. These receptors were obtained from a man between 45 and 60 years old who received an inactivated influenza vaccine. Donor details come from another sample of the same person, matched by shared clones.

In nucleotides, the CDR3 is TGTGCCAGCAGTTACGAATCCCCGAACACCGGGGAGCTGTTTTTT. It is translated as CASSYESPNTGELFF. The chain combines TRBV6-2 or TRBV6-3 with TRBJ2-2; no clear D gene. Germline loops: CDR1 MNHEY, CDR2 SVGEGT. The CDR3 totals 15 residues. V was trimmed by 2 bases and J by 0 bases, leaving 7 bases between them.

Regarding this clonotype: One end of the junction fails to match germline, which may point to a read error. The genes are TRBV29-1 and TRBJ1-1; 8 bases agree with TRBD1. Germline assignment: CDR1 SQVTM and CDR2 ANQGSEA. The CDR3 is 13 residues long. The CDR3 sequence: CSARTGRNPEAFF. CDR3 coding DNA: TGCAGCGCCCGGACAGGGAGGAACCCTGAAGCTTTCTTT.

Ten or more counts support this clonotype. The rearrangement uses TRBV7-2 and TRBJ2-5, with unresolved D. The V gene lost 5 bases and the J gene lost 0 bases, with 7 bases spanning the gap. Germline V CDR1 and CDR2: SGHTA, FQGNSA. The CDR3 is made up of 13 amino acids. The CDR3 loop reads CASSGQNQETQYF. The CDR3 DNA follows: TGTGCCAGCAGCGGGCAGAACCAAGAGACCCAGTACTTC.

This clonotype was recorded at least ten times. V is TRBV12-3 or TRBV12-4 and J is TRBJ1-5; 7 bases map to TRBD1. This CDR3 is built from 13 residues. J lost 5 bases, V lost 6 bases, and 4 bases had no gene match. The CDR3 protein is CASRYTGDQPQHF. The CDR3 DNA reads as TGTGCCAGCAGGTATACAGGGGATCAGCCCCAGCATTTT.

This clonotype has only a few counts. This chain links TRBV12-3 or TRBV12-4 with TRBJ2-3; the match to TRBD1 covers 7 bases. The V and J ends lost 5 bases and 0 bases, in that order; junction bases with no gene match: 11. CDR3 length equals 17 residues. DNA of the CDR3: TGTGCCAGCAGTCCCTGGGACAGAGGAACTAGCACAGATACGCAGTATTTT. It yields the protein CASSPWDRGTSTDTQYF.

The chain carries TRBV9 and TRBJ2-3; 9 nucleotides match TRBD2. The germline V gene encodes CDR1 SGDLS and CDR2 YYNGEE. The CDR3 runs 15 residues. Unmatched junction bases numbered 7, after V lost 5 bases and J lost 3 bases. CDR3 sequence: CASRPRLAETDTQYF. CDR3 nucleotides: TGTGCCAGCAGGCCGAGACTAGCGGAGACAGATACGCAGTATTTT.

This clonotype turned up a few times. The chain links TRBV5-1 to TRBJ1-6; D might be TRBD1 (6 bases). The V gene lost 4 bases and the J gene lost 13 bases, with 15 bases spanning the gap. In germline, CDR1 is SGHRS, CDR2 YFSETQ. The CDR3 is made up of 13 amino acids. The DNA of the CDR3 is TGCGCCAGCAGCCGGACAGCGAAAACTCCCCTCCACTTT. Translation gives CASSRTAKTPLHF.

The V and J genes are TRBV7-2 and TRBJ2-1, with D uncertain. This CDR3 is built from 16 residues. The V end was cut by 1 base, the J end by 4 bases, with 14 bases between. From germline, CDR1 is SGHTA and CDR2 FQGNSA. The CDR3 DNA reads TGTGCCAGCAGCTTAGTATTCCAAAATGGGTACAATGAGCAGTTCTTC. Translation gives CASSLVFQNGYNEQFF.

In its sample, this clonotype was seen many times. The J gene is TRBJ2-1, the V gene TRBV12-3 or TRBV12-4; 10 bases align to TRBD2. Trimming cost V 5 bases and J 7 bases; bases outside gene matches: 14. CDR3 length: 17 amino acids. Written as DNA, the CDR3 is TGTGCCAGCAGTCCCCGAGAGCGGGAGGGCCAAGGTAATGAGCAGTTCTTC. This codes for CASSPREREGQGNEQFF.

The chain recombines TRBV30 with TRBJ2-3, with 10 bases aligning to TRBD2. The germline CDR1 and CDR2 sequences are GTSNPN and SVGIG (reference sequence). The J segment lost 4 bases and the V segment lost 0 bases, leaving 13 bases of the junction unmatched. The CDR3 has 18 amino acids. This CDR3 is CAWSVLPGLATGSDTQYF. CDR3 DNA: TGTGCCTGGAGTGTACTTCCGGGACTAGCGACTGGCTCAGATACGCAGTATTTT.

This clonotype was observed many times. V and J are TRBV20-1 and TRBJ2-7; possible D gene TRBD1, 6 bases. CDR3 length equals 13 residues. CDR1 and CDR2 from the germline V gene are DFQATT and SNEGSKA (reference sequence). V lost 1 base and J lost 0, with 7 bases in between. CDR3 DNA sequence: TGCAGTGCTAGAGGGACAGTCTCCTACGAGCAGTACTTC. Its translation: CSARGTVSYEQYF.

This clonotype was recorded many times. The J gene is TRBJ1-6, the V gene TRBV7-2, with 7 bases identical to TRBD1. V trimming: 3 bases; J trimming: 7 bases; junction bases outside the gene matches: 12. The CDR3 covers 17 residues. Germline V CDR1 and CDR2: SGHTA, FQGNSA. This CDR3 reads CASSFLVGTALNSPLHF. The DNA for the CDR3 is TGTGCCAGCAGCTTCTTAGTAGGGACAGCGCTAAATTCACCCCTCCACTTT. The whole variable domain, filled in from reference TRBV7-2 and TRBJ1-6, reads GAGVSQSPSNKVTEKGKDVELRCDPISGHTALYWYRQSLGQGLEFLIYFQGNSAPDKSGLPSDRFSAERTGGSVSTLTIQRTQQEDSAVYLCASSFLVGTALNSPLHFGNGTRLTVT.

In this sample, this clonotype turned up many times. The chain couples TRBV4-1 to TRBJ1-6; D not resolved. Germline lookup yields CDR1 MGHRA and CDR2 YSYEKL. This CDR3 contains 17 residues. V was trimmed by 0 bases and J by 0 bases, leaving 9 bases between them. In nucleotides, the CDR3 is TGCGCCAGCAGCCAAGAAAGGACGGGCTCCTATAATTCACCCCTCCACTTT. Translation: CASSQERTGSYNSPLHF.

This clonotype was detected many times. The chain combines TRBV6-1 with TRBJ2-3; 8 positions agree with TRBD1. There are 13 residues in the CDR3. Germline V gene sequence: CDR1 MNHNS, CDR2 SASEGT. After removal of 8 bases from V and 0 bases from J, the junction contained 1 base not matched to a gene. The CDR3 DNA reads as TGTGCCAGCCGGGACAGGAGCACAGATACGCAGTATTTT. Encoded protein: CASRDRSTDTQYF.

The CDR3 region has the DNA TGTGCCAGCAGAAGCGGGCTAGCCCAAGATACGCAGTATTTT. It is translated as CASRSGLAQDTQYF. The genes are TRBV10-3 and TRBJ2-3, with a weak D call TRBD2 (6 bases). Per the germline V gene, CDR1 is ENHRY and CDR2 is SYGVKD. V dropped 10 bases and J dropped 5 bases, with 19 bases sitting between them. CDR3 length: 14 amino acids.

This clonotype was detected only a few times. The chain has TRBV7-9 and TRBJ2-4; D is possibly TRBD1 (5 bases). V was cut by 1 base and J by 6 bases, with 10 bases left in between. CDR3 length: 14 amino acids. Germline CDR1 and CDR2: SEHNR and FQNEAQ (reference sequence). Written as DNA, the CDR3 is TGTGCCAGCAGCTTAGTAGCAGGGATAAACATTCAGTACTTC. This gives the protein CASSLVAGINIQYF.

This clonotype has a handful of counts. This chain uses TRBV7-2 with TRBJ2-5; maybe TRBD1 (5 bases). CDR3 length equals 15 residues. Trimming cost V 5 bases and J 5 bases, with 18 bases left between them. Per germline, CDR1 SGHTA and CDR2 FQGNSA. The CDR3 nucleotides read TGTGCCAGCAGCCCAACTGGGGCCGGGTTGGAGACCCAGTACTTC. As protein: CASSPTGAGLETQYF.

The chain links TRBV20-1 to TRBJ2-7; 8 bases align to TRBD1. Trimming at V came to 1 base and at J to 1 base, leaving 18 bases not matched to a gene. CDR1 is DFQATT, CDR2 SNEGSKA, per germline (reference sequence). The CDR3 is 19 residues long. The CDR3: CSARGGPPPGQVISYEQYF. CDR3 DNA: TGCAGTGCTAGAGGAGGTCCCCCCCCGGGACAGGTTATTTCCTACGAGCAGTACTTC.

This clonotype was detected a few times. This rearrangement joins TRBV7-2 to TRBJ1-2; 8 bases match TRBD1. The CDR3 extends over 15 amino acids. CDR1 is SGHTA and CDR2 is FQGNSA in the germline V gene. The J segment lost 3 bases and the V segment lost 2 bases, leaving 5 bases of the junction unmatched. CDR3 sequence reads: CASSLLDRADYGYTF. The CDR3 DNA sequence: TGTGCCAGCAGCTTACTGGACAGGGCTGACTATGGCTACACCTTC.

V gene TRBV28 combines with J gene TRBJ2-7; tentatively, D is TRBD2 (5 bases). CDR3 length: 15 amino acids. CDR1 and CDR2 (germline): MDHEN, SYDVKM. V shed 3 bases and J shed 4 bases, with 16 bases lying between them. The CDR3 bases are TGTGCCAGCAGTTTTTTAGTAGCGACGGAGTACGAGCAGTACTTC. It translates to CASSFLVATEYEQYF. Complete variable domain (other parts from reference TRBV28 and TRBJ2-7): DVKVTQSSRYLVKRTGEKVFLECVQDMDHENMFWYRQDPGLGLRLIYFSYDVKMKEKGDIPEGYSVSREKKERFSLILESASTNQTSMYLCASSFLVATEYEQYFGPGTRLTVT.

The chain combines TRBV15 with TRBJ1-5, with TRBD1 as a possible D gene (6 bases). The CDR3 is 18 residues long. Trimming shortened V by 0 bases and J by 2 bases, and 17 bases separated the two germline ends. The germline gives CDR1 LNHNV, CDR2 YYDKDF (reference sequence). CDR3 region: CATSRDSGGLRGNQPQHF. The CDR3 DNA reads as TGTGCCACCAGCAGAGATTCGGGGGGGCTCCGGGGCAATCAGCCCCAGCATTTT.